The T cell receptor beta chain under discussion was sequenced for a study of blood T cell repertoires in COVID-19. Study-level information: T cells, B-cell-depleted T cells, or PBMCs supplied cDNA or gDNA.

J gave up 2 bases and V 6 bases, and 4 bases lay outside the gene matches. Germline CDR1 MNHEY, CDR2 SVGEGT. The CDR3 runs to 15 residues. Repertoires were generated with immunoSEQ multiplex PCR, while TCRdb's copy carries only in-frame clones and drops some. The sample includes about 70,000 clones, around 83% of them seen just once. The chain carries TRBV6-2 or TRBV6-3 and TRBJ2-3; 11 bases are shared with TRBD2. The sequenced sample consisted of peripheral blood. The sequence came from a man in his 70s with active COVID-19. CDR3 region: CASSPTSGITDTQYF. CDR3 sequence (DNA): TGTGCCAGCAGCCCGACTAGCGGGATCACAGATACGCAGTATTTT.